This section outlines one T cell receptor (beta chain) sequence together with its context. This sample was included in a study of blood T cell repertoires in COVID-19. Across the study: PBMCs, B-cell-depleted T cells, or T cells provided the cDNA or gDNA that made up the material.

V was trimmed by 0 bases and J by 0 bases, leaving 13 bases between them. Germline CDR1 reads SGHRS; CDR2 reads YFSETQ. CDR3 size: 17 residues. Data came from immunoSEQ multiplex PCR; TCRdb stores just in-frame clones and leaves some out. The sample consists of roughly 330,000 clones, nearly 90% of them appearing once. Study members were between about 18 and 100 years old and lived in approximately 25 US regions. Researchers sorted participants into cohorts using their self-reported clinical history. Among Cohort 3 donors, those recovered had two negative PCRs, clearance, or symptom resolution. The chain links TRBV5-1 to TRBJ1-3; D perhaps matches TRBD1 (6 bases). The sequenced sample consisted of PBMCs or T cells enriched from blood (not recorded which). This clonotype originated in a woman under 40 who had recovered from COVID-19. CDR3 in DNA: TGCGCCAGCAGCTTGGGTGGCACAGGGTCCTCTGGAAACACCATATATTTT. Translating gives CASSLGGTGSSGNTIYF. The entire variable domain, with the rest obtained from reference TRBV5-1 and TRBJ1-3, is as follows: KAGVTQTPRYLIKTRGQQVTLSCSPISGHRSVSWYQQTPGQGLQFLFEYFSETQRNKGNFPGRFSGRQFSNSRSEMNVSTLELGDSALYLCASSLGGTGSSGNTIYFGEGSWLTVV.